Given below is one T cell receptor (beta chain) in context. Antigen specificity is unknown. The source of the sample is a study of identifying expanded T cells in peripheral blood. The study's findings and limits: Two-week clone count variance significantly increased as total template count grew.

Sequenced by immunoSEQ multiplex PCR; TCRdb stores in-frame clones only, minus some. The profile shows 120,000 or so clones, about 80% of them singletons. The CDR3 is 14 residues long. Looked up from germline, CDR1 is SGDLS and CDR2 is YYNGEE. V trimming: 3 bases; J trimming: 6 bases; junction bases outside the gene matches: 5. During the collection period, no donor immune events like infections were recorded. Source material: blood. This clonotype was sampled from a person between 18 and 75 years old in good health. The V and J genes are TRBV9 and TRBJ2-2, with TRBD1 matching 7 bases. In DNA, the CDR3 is TGTGCCAGCAGCGCCAGACAGGGTTCCGGGGAGCTGTTTTTT. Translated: CASSARQGSGELFF. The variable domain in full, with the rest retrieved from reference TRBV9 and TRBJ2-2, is DSGVTQTPKHLITATGQRVTLRCSPRSGDLSVYWYQQSLDQGLQFLIQYYNGEERAKGNILERFSAQQFPDLHSELNLSSLELGDSALYFCASSARQGSGELFFGEGSRLTVL.